The 29 T cell receptor beta chains listed next were all sequenced from one sample in a study of blood T cell repertoires in COVID-19 (dated by TCRdb to the early 2020s). The receptor library was made with the immunoSEQ multiplex PCR assay. TCRdb mirrors the immuneACCESS table, restricted to in-frame sequences. Some clones are absent from its copies; in checked studies, under half trace to an unresolved V gene, and the reason for the others is unknown. In this sample the table shows about 280,000 clones, approximately 90% of which occur a single time. The ten largest clonotypes hold less than 3.5% of the sample. The sequenced sample consisted of PBMCs or T cells enriched from blood (not recorded which). The receptors stem from a man in his forties or fifties who had been exposed to COVID-19.

This chain connects TRBV25-1 to TRBJ1-4; D is perhaps TRBD1 (6 bases). The CDR3 runs 14 residues. V lost 5 bases, J lost 8 bases, and 15 bases lay in between. Germline V gene sequence: CDR1 MGHDK, CDR2 SYGVNS. The CDR3 protein is CASSLPGHGEKLFF. The CDR3 coding sequence is TGTGCCAGCAGTCTACCGGGACATGGAGAAAAACTGTTTTTT.

The J gene is TRBJ2-4, the V gene TRBV4-1; TRBD2 aligns across 8 bases. The CDR3 runs to 16 residues. Per the germline V gene, CDR1 is MGHRA and CDR2 is YSYEKL. Unmatched junction bases numbered 9, after V lost 8 bases and J lost 0 bases. The CDR3: CASSLTGGVAKNIQYF. The DNA for the CDR3 is TGCGCCAGCTCCCTCACGGGAGGGGTAGCCAAAAACATTCAGTACTTC.

This clone was found once. The CDR3 DNA reads TGTGCCAGCAGCTTAAGGACTGCCCAAGAGACCCAGTACTTC. Its protein is CASSLRTAQETQYF. The rearrangement links TRBV7-2 to TRBJ2-5, with D perhaps TRBD2 (5 bases). Deletions cut 2 bases from V and 1 base from J, with 8 bases between. Per the germline V gene, CDR1 is SGHTA and CDR2 is FQGNSA. The CDR3 spans 14 residues.

The V gene is TRBV21-1, the J gene TRBJ2-4; the D call TRBD1 from the table was never checked on the DNA. TRBV21-1 is assigned pseudogene status. The CDR3 covers 16 residues. The CDR3 reads CASSKEGGQGKNIQYF. The CDR3 bases are TGTGCCAGCAGCAAAGAGGGCGGACAGGGCAAAAACATTCAGTACTTC.

The chain is built from TRBV5-6 and TRBJ2-4; unclear D gene. Trimming took 0 bases from V and 9 from J, leaving 10 bases between them. The V gene's germline CDR1 is SGHDT and CDR2 YYEEEE. This CDR3 has 13 residues. The CDR3 sequence is CASSLDQNIIQYF. CDR3 DNA: TGTGCCAGCAGCTTGGACCAGAATATCATTCAGTACTTC. Together with reference TRBV5-6 and TRBJ2-4, the CDR3 gives the full variable domain: DAGVTQSPTHLIKTRGQQVTLRCSPKSGHDTVSWYQQALGQGPQFIFQYYEEEERQRGNFPDRFSGHQFPNYSSELNVNALLLGDSALYLCASSLDQNIIQYFGAGTRLSVL.

The rearrangement joins TRBV24-1 to TRBJ2-6; 8 bases match TRBD1. The CDR3 runs to 17 residues. Germline assignment: CDR1 KGHDR and CDR2 SFDVKD. The V segment lost 4 bases and the J segment 4 bases; nucleotides outside the gene matches: 8. This CDR3 reads CATSDPTGVSGANVLTF. DNA for the CDR3: TGTGCCACCAGTGACCCGACAGGGGTTAGCGGGGCCAACGTCCTGACTTTC.

This rearrangement joins TRBV28 to TRBJ1-4; a weak D match, TRBD1 (6 bases). The CDR3 has 16 residues. Trimming shortened V by 2 bases and J by 8 bases, and 18 bases separated the two germline ends. Germline V lookup: CDR1 MDHEN, CDR2 SYDVKM. CDR3 sequence reads: CASSLQDSGQGEKLFF. DNA of the CDR3: TGTGCCAGCAGTTTACAAGACAGCGGCCAGGGGGAAAAACTGTTTTTT.

The rearrangement joins TRBV19 to TRBJ1-5, with TRBD1 identical over 7 bases. The CDR3 totals 13 residues. Germline CDR1 reads LNHDA; CDR2 reads SQIVND (reference sequence). Trimming at V came to 5 bases and at J to 2 bases, leaving 0 bases not matched to a gene. The chain's CDR3 is CASSGTGNQPQHF. CDR3 sequence (DNA): TGTGCCAGTAGTGGGACAGGCAATCAGCCCCAGCATTTT.

The chain links TRBV11-2 to TRBJ1-4, with 8 bases aligning to TRBD1. J lost 6 bases, V lost 5 bases, and 11 bases had no gene match. Looked up from germline, CDR1 is SGHAT and CDR2 is FQNNGV. The length of the CDR3 is 16 residues. The CDR3 reads CASSLGQGGVHEKLFF. The CDR3 DNA sequence: TGTGCCAGCAGCCTTGGACAGGGCGGTGTTCATGAAAAACTGTTTTTT.

This clone was recorded a few times. V gene TRBV5-4 combines with J gene TRBJ1-2; TRBD1 agrees at 10 bases. V lost 1 base to trimming and J lost 2 bases; unmatched junction nucleotides: 2. Germline V gene lookup returns CDR1 SGHNT and CDR2 YYREEE (reference sequence). There are 15 residues in the CDR3. CDR3 amino acids: CASSLMGQGNYGYTF. The CDR3 DNA reads as TGTGCCAGCAGCTTGATGGGACAGGGGAACTATGGCTACACCTTC. Full variable domain (outside the CDR3, taken from reference TRBV5-4 and TRBJ1-2): ETGVTQSPTHLIKTRGQQVTLRCSSQSGHNTVSWYQQALGQGPQFIFQYYREEENGRGNFPPRFSGLQFPNYSSELNVNALELDDSALYLCASSLMGQGNYGYTFGSGTRLTVV.

This chain uses TRBV4-1 with TRBJ2-5, with D perhaps TRBD1 (6 bases). Germline CDR1 and CDR2: MGHRA and YSYEKL. The V and J ends lost 1 base and 3 bases respectively, with 12 bases between them. There are 15 residues in the CDR3. The CDR3 reads CASSQAAGVKETQYF. The CDR3 DNA sequence: TGCGCCAGCAGCCAAGCAGCAGGGGTTAAAGAGACCCAGTACTTC.

The chain joins TRBV5-6 to TRBJ2-5, with TRBD1 identical over 9 bases. V gave up 0 bases and J gave up 2 bases; unmatched junction bases: 8. The CDR3 runs to 17 residues. Germline V lookup: CDR1 SGHDT, CDR2 YYEEEE. The CDR3 DNA is TGTGCCAGCAGCTTGGAGGGGTTTGGGACAGGGCAAGAGACCCAGTACTTC. This encodes CASSLEGFGTGQETQYF.

The V gene is TRBV20-1, the J gene TRBJ1-2; D gene ambiguous. The germline V gene encodes CDR1 DFQATT and CDR2 SNEGSKA (reference sequence). The CDR3 runs to 11 residues. V was clipped by 6 bases and J by 2 bases, with 7 bases between them. The CDR3 loop reads CSATENYGYTF. The CDR3 coding sequence is TGCAGTGCCACGGAGAACTATGGCTACACCTTC.

This clone showed up just once. The chain couples TRBV4-1 to TRBJ2-3; 7 bases match TRBD1. With 4 bases clipped from V and 2 bases from J, the junction kept 12 bases outside the gene matches. This CDR3 region has 17 residues. In germline, CDR1 is MGHRA, CDR2 YSYEKL. As DNA, the CDR3 is TGCGCCAGCAGCCTCTACTTACCGACAGGGCCCACAGATACGCAGTATTTT. Protein product: CASSLYLPTGPTDTQYF.

The V gene is TRBV9, the J gene TRBJ2-5; D is perhaps TRBD1 (5 bases). The CDR3 is 13 amino acids. CDR1 is SGDLS, CDR2 YYNGEE, per germline. Between the trimmed V and J ends, which lost 1 base and 4 bases, there was a span of 8 bases. DNA for the CDR3: TGTGCCAGCAGCGTATTAGGGGCAGAGACCCAGTACTTC. It translates to CASSVLGAETQYF.

The genes are TRBV2 and TRBJ2-1, with a tentative D call TRBD2 (6 bases). The CDR3 extends over 16 amino acids. The germline gives CDR1 SNHLY, CDR2 FYNNEI. V was shortened by 2 bases and J by 3 bases, with 14 bases between the two germline ends. The CDR3 protein is CASSEPGGGIYNEQFF. The CDR3 bases are TGTGCCAGCAGTGAACCTGGGGGAGGTATCTACAATGAGCAGTTCTTC.

V usage is TRBV28 and J usage is TRBJ1-5, with D hard to call. Trimming shortened V by 2 bases and J by 5 bases, and 4 bases separated the two germline ends. The CDR3 sequence is 12 residues long. The germline CDR1 and CDR2 sequences are MDHEN and SYDVKM. CDR3 sequence: CASSLEDQPQHF. The CDR3 DNA reads TGTGCCAGCAGTTTAGAGGATCAGCCCCAGCATTTT.

The chain carries TRBV2 and TRBJ1-2, with TRBD1 matching 7 bases. Per the germline V gene, CDR1 is SNHLY and CDR2 is FYNNEI. With V trimmed by 4 bases and J by 4 bases, 6 bases remained unmatched. CDR3 length: 14 amino acids. CDR3 sequence: CASSGGTVVYGYTF. As DNA, the CDR3 is TGTGCCAGCAGTGGGGGGACAGTGGTCTATGGCTACACCTTC.

The CDR3 sequence is CAWSVAFGAGRYGYTF. CDR3 in DNA: TGTGCCTGGAGTGTCGCTTTCGGGGCAGGGAGGTATGGCTACACCTTC. V usage is TRBV30 and J usage is TRBJ1-2; the D gene is possibly TRBD1 (5 bases). From germline, CDR1 is GTSNPN and CDR2 SVGIG (reference sequence). CDR3 length: 16 residues. With 0 bases removed from V and 5 bases from J, the gap between germline ends came to 19 bases.

The V and J genes are TRBV9 and TRBJ1-6, with a weak D call TRBD1 (5 bases). Germline V gene sequence: CDR1 SGDLS, CDR2 YYNGEE. Trimming took 1 base from V and 0 from J, leaving 11 bases between them. This CDR3 region has 17 residues. The CDR3 nucleotides read TGTGCCAGCAGCGTATTCAGGGATGTCTCCTATAATTCACCCCTCCACTTT. This translates into CASSVFRDVSYNSPLHF.

The gene calls are TRBV27 and TRBJ1-5; D remains ambiguous. Per the germline V gene, CDR1 is MNHEY and CDR2 is SMNVEV (reference sequence). CDR3 length: 13 residues. The V end lost 8 bases, the J end lost 8 bases, and 16 bases lay between the germline ends. CDR3 sequence (DNA): TGTGCCAGCTCCCTTGCGGGTCTTGAGCCCCAGCATTTT. Its translation: CASSLAGLEPQHF.

The V gene is TRBV3-1 (or the pseudogene TRBV3-2), the J gene TRBJ1-1; no definite D call. The V end lost 1 base, the J end lost 10 bases, and 10 bases lay between the germline ends. Looked up from germline, CDR1 is LGHDT and CDR2 is YNNKEL (reference sequence). There are 12 residues in the CDR3. CDR3 residues: CASSQVRGAAFF. The DNA of the CDR3 is TGTGCCAGCAGCCAAGTAAGAGGTGCAGCTTTCTTT.

CDR3 bases: TGTGCCAGCAGCTTAAGCGGGACAGCAGCCCCTCTAGCCAAAAACATTCAGTACTTC. This codes for CASSLSGTAAPLAKNIQYF. The rearrangement joins TRBV7-3 to TRBJ2-4, with D possibly TRBD1 on 7 matching bases. Germline V gene data show CDR1 as SGHTA and CDR2 as FQGTGA. V dropped 1 base and J dropped 0 bases, with 19 bases sitting between them. The CDR3 sequence is 19 residues long.

This clone was recorded once. The chain couples TRBV7-2 to TRBJ2-5; maybe TRBD2 (6 bases). Trimming stripped 3 bases from V and 1 base from J, with 6 bases between. CDR3 length: 13 residues. Germline CDR1 reads SGHTA; CDR2 reads FQGNSA. The CDR3 sequence is CASSLGGQETQYF. The DNA for the CDR3 is TGTGCCAGCAGCTTGGGGGGCCAAGAGACCCAGTACTTC.

This chain joins TRBV5-8 and TRBJ2-7, with D unresolved. The CDR3 has 15 amino acids. V was cut by 0 bases and J by 0 bases, with 10 bases left in between. From germline, CDR1 is SGHTS and CDR2 YDEGEE. The CDR3 nucleotides are TGTGCCAGCAGCTTGGCTTCACTTCTCTCCTACGAGCAGTACTTC. It codes for CASSLASLLSYEQYF.

This chain uses TRBV7-9 with TRBJ2-1; D ambiguous. Germline V gene sequence: CDR1 SEHNR, CDR2 FQNEAQ (reference sequence). The CDR3 extends over 13 amino acids. Trimming left V 1 base short and J 6 bases short, with 7 bases between. CDR3 residues: CASSLGHFNEQFF. The CDR3 DNA reads as TGTGCCAGCAGCTTAGGACATTTCAATGAGCAGTTCTTC.

The genes are TRBV28 and TRBJ1-5, with D maybe TRBD1 (5 bases). The CDR3 length is 15 residues. The germline V gene encodes CDR1 MDHEN and CDR2 SYDVKM. V gave up 4 bases and J gave up 6 bases, with 16 bases separating them. The CDR3 sequence is CASSSRTPVGQPQHF. The CDR3 DNA reads TGTGCCAGCAGTTCTCGGACACCAGTAGGTCAGCCCCAGCATTTT.

The chain carries TRBV5-4 and TRBJ2-3; D might be TRBD2 (6 bases). CDR1 is SGHNT and CDR2 is YYREEE in the germline V gene (reference sequence). Trimming took 4 bases from V and 0 from J, leaving 15 bases between them. The CDR3 extends over 16 amino acids. The DNA of the CDR3 is TGTGCCAGCAGCGGAGTTAGCGGATCTAGCACAGATACGCAGTATTTT. This codes for CASSGVSGSSTDTQYF. The entire variable domain, with the rest obtained from reference TRBV5-4 and TRBJ2-3, is as follows: ETGVTQSPTHLIKTRGQQVTLRCSSQSGHNTVSWYQQALGQGPQFIFQYYREEENGRGNFPPRFSGLQFPNYSSELNVNALELDDSALYLCASSGVSGSSTDTQYFGPGTRLTVL.

The chain combines TRBV27 with TRBJ2-7, with D tentatively TRBD2 (5 bases). The V and J ends lost 0 bases and 4 bases respectively, with 16 bases between them. This CDR3 comprises 16 residues. Germline V gene lookup returns CDR1 MNHEY and CDR2 SMNVEV (reference sequence). For the CDR3, the DNA is TGTGCCAGCAGTTTATCCCCGCCGGGATCATTATACGAGCAGTACTTC. This encodes CASSLSPPGSLYEQYF.